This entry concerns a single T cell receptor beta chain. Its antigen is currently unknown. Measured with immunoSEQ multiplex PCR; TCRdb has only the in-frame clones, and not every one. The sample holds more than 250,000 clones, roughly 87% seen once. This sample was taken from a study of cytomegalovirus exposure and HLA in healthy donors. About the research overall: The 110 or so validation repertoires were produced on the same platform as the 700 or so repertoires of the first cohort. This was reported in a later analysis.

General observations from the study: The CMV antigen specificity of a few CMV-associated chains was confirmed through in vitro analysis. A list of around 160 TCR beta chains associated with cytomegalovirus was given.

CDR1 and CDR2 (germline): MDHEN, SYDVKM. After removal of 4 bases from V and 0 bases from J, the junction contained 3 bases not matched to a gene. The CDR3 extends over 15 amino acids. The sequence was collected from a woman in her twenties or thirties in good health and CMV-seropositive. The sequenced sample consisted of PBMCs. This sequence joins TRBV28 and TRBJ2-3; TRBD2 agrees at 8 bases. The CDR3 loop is CASSSSGPSTDTQYF. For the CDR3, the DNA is TGTGCCAGCAGTTCTAGCGGGCCTAGCACAGATACGCAGTATTTT. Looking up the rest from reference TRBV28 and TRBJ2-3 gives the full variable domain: DVKVTQSSRYLVKRTGEKVFLECVQDMDHENMFWYRQDPGLGLRLIYFSYDVKMKEKGDIPEGYSVSREKKERFSLILESASTNQTSMYLCASSSSGPSTDTQYFGPGTRLTVL.